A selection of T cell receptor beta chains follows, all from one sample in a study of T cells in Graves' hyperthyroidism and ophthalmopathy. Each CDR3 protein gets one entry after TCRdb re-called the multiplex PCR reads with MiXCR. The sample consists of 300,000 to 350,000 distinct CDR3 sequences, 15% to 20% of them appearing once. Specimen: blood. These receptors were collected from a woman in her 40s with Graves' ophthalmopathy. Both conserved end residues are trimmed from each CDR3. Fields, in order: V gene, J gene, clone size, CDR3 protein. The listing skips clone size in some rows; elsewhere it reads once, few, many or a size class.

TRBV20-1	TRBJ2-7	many	SARVGTYEQY
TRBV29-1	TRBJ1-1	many	SALDSPGPTEAF
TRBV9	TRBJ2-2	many	ASSVEVGRNTGELF
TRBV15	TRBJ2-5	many	ATSRENPLDGRLTQY
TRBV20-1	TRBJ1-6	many	SASTPNSPLH
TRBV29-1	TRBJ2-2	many	SVEAGNTGELF
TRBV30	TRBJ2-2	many	AWSVQPWGSGELF
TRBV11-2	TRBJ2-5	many	ASSLVPGLQETQY
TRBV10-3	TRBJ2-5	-	AIKSPRAGETQY
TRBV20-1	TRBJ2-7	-	SAPIAGEGYEQY
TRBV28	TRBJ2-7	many	ASSLGTQGGFYEQY
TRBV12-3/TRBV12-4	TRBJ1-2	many	ASSPTGARGYT
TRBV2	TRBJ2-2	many	ASRPSGNTGELF
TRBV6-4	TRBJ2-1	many	ASSAGTRSYNEQF
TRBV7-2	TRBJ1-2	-	ASSLATRYNYGYT
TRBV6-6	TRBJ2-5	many	ASSYGGTQY
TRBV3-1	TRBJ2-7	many	ASSGTSALYEQY
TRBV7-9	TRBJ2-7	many	ASSFKLRGRSSYEQY
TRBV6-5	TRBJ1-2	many	ASSTIGGGYT
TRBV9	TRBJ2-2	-	ASRAGRGPTGELF
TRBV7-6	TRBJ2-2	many	ASSLWGNGGELF
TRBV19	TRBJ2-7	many	ASSLRRGYEQY
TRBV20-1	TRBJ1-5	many	SASNRIGDQPQH
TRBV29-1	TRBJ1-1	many	SVEEKKGVTEAF
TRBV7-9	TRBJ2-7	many	ASSLGASAYEQY
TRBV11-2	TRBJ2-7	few	ASSLVLGLGEQY
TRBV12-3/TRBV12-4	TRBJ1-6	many	ASSYGDLSYNSPLH
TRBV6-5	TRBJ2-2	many	ASNLGGVTGELF
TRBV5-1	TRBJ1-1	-	ASSDAGGTEAF
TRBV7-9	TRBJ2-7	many	ASGKASGEQY
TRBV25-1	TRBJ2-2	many	ASSDPLQGADTGELF
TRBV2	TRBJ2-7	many	ASSGAIGAYEQY
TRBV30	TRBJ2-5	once	AWSGSGRWETQY
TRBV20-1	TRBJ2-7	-	SAVARGQGFYEQY
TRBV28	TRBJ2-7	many	ASSLPRGHEQY
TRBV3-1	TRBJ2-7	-	ASSPYNGIYEQY
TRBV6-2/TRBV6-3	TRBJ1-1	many	ASSQTGTPEAF
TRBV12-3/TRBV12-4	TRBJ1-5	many	ASSSTTGRGLAQH
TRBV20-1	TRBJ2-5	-	SARARTDQETQY
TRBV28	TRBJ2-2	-	ASSSADVWRERITGELF
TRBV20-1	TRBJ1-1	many	SATEINTEAF
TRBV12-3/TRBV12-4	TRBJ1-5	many	ASSLGGGSNQPQH
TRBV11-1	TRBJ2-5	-	ASSFIAGGETQY
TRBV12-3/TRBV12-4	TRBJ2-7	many	ASSLRGYGEQY
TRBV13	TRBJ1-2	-	ASSDRGLDGYT
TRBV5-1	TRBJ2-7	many	ASSGSGHYEQY
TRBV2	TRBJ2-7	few	ASSRTSNEQY
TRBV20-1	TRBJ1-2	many	SARNRVYGYT